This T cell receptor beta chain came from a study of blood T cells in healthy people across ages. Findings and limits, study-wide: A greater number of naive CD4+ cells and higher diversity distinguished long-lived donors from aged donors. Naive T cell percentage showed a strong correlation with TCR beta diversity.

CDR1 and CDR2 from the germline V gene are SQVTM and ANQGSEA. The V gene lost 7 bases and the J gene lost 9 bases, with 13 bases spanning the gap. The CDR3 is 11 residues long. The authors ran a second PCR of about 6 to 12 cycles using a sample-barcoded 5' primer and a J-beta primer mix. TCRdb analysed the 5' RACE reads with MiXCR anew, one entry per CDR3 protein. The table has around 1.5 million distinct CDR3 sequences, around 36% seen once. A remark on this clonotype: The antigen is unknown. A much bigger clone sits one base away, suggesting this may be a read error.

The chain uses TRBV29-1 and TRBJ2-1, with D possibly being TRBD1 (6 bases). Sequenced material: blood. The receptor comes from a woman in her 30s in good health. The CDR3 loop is CSGGQRSEQFF. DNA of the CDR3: TGCAGCGGAGGACAGCGCAGTGAGCAGTTCTTC.